This T cell receptor (beta chain) came from a study of blood T cell repertoires in COVID-19. Whole-study context: Acute and convalescent COVID-19 samples came from the United States, Italy and Spain. PBMCs, B-cell-depleted T cells, or T cells provided the cDNA or gDNA that made up the material.

This CDR3 has 18 residues. The V gene's germline CDR1 is SGHVS and CDR2 FNYEAQ. V lost 1 base, J lost 1 base, and 16 bases lay in between. In the source study's methods: Amplifying reference gene primers gave estimates of nucleated cell counts. Repertoires were generated with immunoSEQ multiplex PCR, while TCRdb's copy carries only in-frame clones and drops some. That table gives V, J and clone size, and the DNA gave D and trimming. The data contain 150,000 to 200,000 clones, more than 65% of them singletons. Seattle patients were enrolled while actively infected and followed longitudinally. The chain has TRBV7-6 and TRBJ2-2; tentatively, D is TRBD1 (6 bases). The sequenced sample was peripheral blood. This clonotype originated in a woman aged 55-69 years with COVID-19, enrolled during active disease. Written as DNA, the CDR3 is TGTGCCAGCAGCTTAGGGCTCCTCAGGGGCGGGAACACCGGGGAGCTGTTTTTT. Translated, it gives CASSLGLLRGGNTGELFF.